Detailed here is one TCR beta chain. These data are taken from a study of blood T cell repertoires in COVID-19. Study-wide context: T cells, B-cell-depleted T cells, or PBMCs supplied cDNA or gDNA.

The table came from immunoSEQ multiplex PCR; TCRdb's copy has only in-frame clones and leaves some out. This sample has some 190,000 clones; more than 70% occur once, and the top ten carry 4% to 5.5%. There are 13 residues in the CDR3. Looked up from germline, CDR1 is SNHLY and CDR2 is FYNNEI. Trimming pared 11 bases from V and 3 bases from J, leaving 16 bases between. The receptor's source is a human donor in a cohort sampled during active COVID-19. The source material was peripheral blood. V gene TRBV2 combines with J gene TRBJ1-2; maybe TRBD1 (6 bases). The CDR3 DNA follows: TGTGCCGGACAGCGACGTGGTGACTATGGCTACACCTTC. Its translation: CAGQRRGDYGYTF.